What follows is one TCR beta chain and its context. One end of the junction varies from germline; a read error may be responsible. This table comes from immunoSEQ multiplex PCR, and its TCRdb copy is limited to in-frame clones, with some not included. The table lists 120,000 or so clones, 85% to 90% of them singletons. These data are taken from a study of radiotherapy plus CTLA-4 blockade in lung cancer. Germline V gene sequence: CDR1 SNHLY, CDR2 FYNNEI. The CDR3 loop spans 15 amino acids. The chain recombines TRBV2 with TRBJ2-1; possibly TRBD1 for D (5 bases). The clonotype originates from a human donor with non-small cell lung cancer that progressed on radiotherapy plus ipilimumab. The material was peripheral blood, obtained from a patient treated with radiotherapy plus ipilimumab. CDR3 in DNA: TGTGCCAGCAGTGGAAGTCAGGGTGGTTACAGTGAGCAGTTCTTC. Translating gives CASSGSQGGYSEQFF. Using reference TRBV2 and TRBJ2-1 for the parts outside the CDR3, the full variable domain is EPEVTQTPSHQVTQMGQEVILRCVPISNHLYFYWYRQILGQKVEFLVSFYNNEISEKSEIFDDQFSVERPDGSNFTLKIRSTKLEDSAMYFCASSGSQGGYSEQFFGPGTRLTVL.